Below, 4 T cell receptor beta chains from the same sample are listed, as sequenced in a study of T cell repertoires and HLA-DP antigens. Repertoires were generated with immunoSEQ multiplex PCR, while TCRdb's copy carries only in-frame clones and drops some. The sample lists approximately 110,000 clones; approximately 92% were seen once. Their target antigens are unknown. The sample comprised CD4+ T cells from PBMCs. The receptors were sampled from a woman under 30 in good health and CMV-seronegative.

The chain recombines TRBV4-3 with TRBJ2-1; 7 nucleotides line up with TRBD1. Germline V CDR1 and CDR2: LGHNA, YSLEER. V lost 4 bases to trimming and J lost 2 bases; unmatched junction nucleotides: 8. There are 16 residues in the CDR3. The DNA for the CDR3 is TGCGCCAGCAGCCTACAGGACAGGCGGGCCTACAATGAGCAGTTCTTC. As protein: CASSLQDRRAYNEQFF.

This rearrangement joins TRBV5-1 to TRBJ1-1, with D possibly being TRBD1 (5 bases). The CDR3 is made up of 16 amino acids. Trimming took 7 bases from V and 1 from J, leaving 20 bases between them. The germline V gene has CDR1 SGHRS and CDR2 YFSETQ. The chain's CDR3 is CASSLAPAGKNTEAFF. CDR3 bases: TGCGCCAGCTCGTTGGCCCCAGCAGGGAAGAACACTGAAGCTTTCTTT.

The V call is TRBV7-3, the J call TRBJ2-1; maybe TRBD1 (7 bases). The CDR3 runs to 16 residues. Germline V CDR1 and CDR2: SGHTA, FQGTGA. V was pared by 5 bases and J by 5 bases, with 19 bases between. CDR3: CASSRGRRDGNNEQFF. CDR3 nucleotide sequence: TGTGCCAGCAGCAGGGGGCGGCGGGATGGAAACAATGAGCAGTTCTTC.

The V gene is TRBV5-5, the J gene TRBJ2-1; 9 nucleotides agree with TRBD1. With V trimmed by 3 bases and J by 10 bases, 5 bases remained unmatched. The length of the CDR3 is 13 residues. Per the germline V gene, CDR1 is SGHKS and CDR2 is YYEKEE (reference sequence). The CDR3 DNA sequence: TGTGCCAGCAGCTCCACAGGGGGCCGGGAGCAGTTCTTC. Protein: CASSSTGGREQFF.